The TCR beta chain described here comes from a study of siplizumab effects on memory and regulatory T cells. General observations from the study: Under siplizumab, an average roughly 69% of mappable alloreactive CD4+ clones were Treg-derived, compared with approximately 27% in controls. No naive or memory phenotype could be assigned to roughly 80-95% of proliferating clones. Siplizumab cultures yielded proliferating Tregs whose suppressive function was not confirmed.

The V gene's germline CDR1 is SGHAT and CDR2 FQNNGV. Trimming took 2 bases from V and 0 from J, leaving 2 bases between them. The CDR3 contains 13 residues. Of note for this clone: The target antigen is unknown. The same CDR3 can be traced to other DNA sequences in this sample.

It was approximately 99,000 TCR templates that were assayed per sample. Measured with immunoSEQ multiplex PCR; TCRdb has only the in-frame clones, and not every one. The table includes 50,000 or so clones, approximately 93% detected once. The sequenced sample was CD8+ T cells sorted from blood. This chain joins TRBV11-2 and TRBJ1-5; D gene unclear. This TCR was sampled from a human donor in good health. CDR3 loop: CASSLLSNQPQHF. The CDR3 nucleotides read TGTGCCAGCAGCTTACTTAGCAATCAGCCCCAGCATTTT.